Reported below is one T cell receptor (beta chain). The antigen it binds to is not known. No much larger clonotype is one base removed from it; base qualities were not supplied. CDR1 and CDR2 are drawn from the germline V gene: ENHRY, SYGVKD. A distance of 12 bases separates the germline ends of V and J, which lose 6 bases and 4 bases respectively. Measured from the cysteine to the phenylalanine, the CDR3 is 13 residues long. Only the CDR3 part of the read is kept: 39 bases, read in frame from the first base. For TCR Vbeta sequencing, memory CD4+ T cells were sorted ex vivo from the peripheral blood of both healthy controls and narcolepsy patients. Library prep was done by the immunoSEQ multiplex PCR assay. What TCRdb holds here is the immuneACCESS table cut down to in-frame rearrangements. Part of the clones is not present; checked against another copy, under half of the missing clones reflect an unresolved V gene, and the others are unexplained. The sample table holds about 30,000 clones, of which about four fifths were seen once. The ten largest clones capture roughly 0.99% of the sample.

The entry originates in a study of T cells in narcolepsy (dated by TCRdb to the late 2010s). Regarding the research as a whole: The study enrolled patients with narcolepsy type 1 or type 2 (NT1, NT2) together with healthy control donors. Autoreactive T cells targeting hypocretin neuron self-antigens (hypocretin, TRIB2) were sought in narcolepsy patients, and TCR Vbeta sequencing was used to track clonotypes in blood and CSF.

Broader findings and caveats from the paper: Plots that compared CSF and blood CD4+ T cell clonotypes from the same patient highlighted HCRT-specific and TRIB2-specific autoreactive clonotypes. Certain blood memory CD4+ repertoires from patients and controls had no sequences that matched autoreactive T cell clones. Patients and controls had similar numbers of sequenced blood memory CD4+ clonotypes, with averages of roughly 38,000 in patients and 33,354 in controls. Autoreactive clonotypes were reported to be detected serially in the blood of the same patients and of different patients, but not in the blood of healthy controls.

The sample comprised CD45RA- memory CD4+ T cells from PBMCs. In light of the paper, this sample's cell subset or site label describes: memory T cells sorted ex vivo from peripheral blood. The receptor's source is a human donor with narcolepsy. The chain couples TRBV10-3 to TRBJ1-1; TRBD1 is a possible D gene, resting on 5 matching bases. The DNA sequence is given as TGTGCCATCAGCAACATGGGGGGCACTGAAGCTTTCTTT. Its product reads: CAISNMGGTEAFF.